This record covers a single TCR beta chain. The CDR3 sequence is 15 residues long. CDR1 is SGHRS, CDR2 YFSETQ, per germline. Trimming at V came to 4 bases and at J to 4 bases, leaving 5 bases not matched to a gene. The data derive from a study of blood T cell repertoires in COVID-19. Study-wide background: PBMCs, B-cell-depleted T cells, or T cells provided the cDNA or gDNA that made up the material.

Clones were sequenced by immunoSEQ multiplex PCR, and TCRdb holds only the in-frame ones, with some missing. The table records around 250,000 clones, approximately 86% of them present only once. The TCR sequence derives from a woman aged 55-70 years who had recovered from COVID-19. The sequenced sample was peripheral blood. This chain connects TRBV5-1 to TRBJ1-3; 10 bases fit TRBD1. CDR3 region: CASSIGTGDGNTIYF. The CDR3 DNA is TGCGCCAGCAGCATCGGGACAGGGGACGGAAACACCATATATTTT.